These 18 T cell receptor beta chains were all obtained from the same sample, sequenced in a study of metastatic and nonmetastatic thyroid tumors. Before thyroid surgery, none of the patients had received any treatment. MiXCR was used by TCRdb to re-call the PCR reads. The top ten clones hold roughly half of a sample with almost 15,000 clones, about 29% of them seen once. Sequencing was performed on tumor tissue. Receptors originate from a male donor with papillary thyroid cancer or a benign thyroid nodule (not recorded which). Some clones in this sample may be carry-over from other donors' samples.

This clone was observed a single time. The rearrangement links TRBV7-3 to TRBJ2-1; the match to TRBD1 covers 7 bases. The CDR3 runs to 14 residues. V shed 4 bases and J 10 bases; nucleotides not matched to a gene: 10. Germline assignment: CDR1 SGHTA and CDR2 FQGTGA. The CDR3, as DNA: TGTGCCAGCAGCTCAGGGAAGGGGGCTGGCGAGCAGTTCTTC. Protein product: CASSSGKGAGEQFF. Drawing the rest from reference TRBV7-3 and TRBJ2-1, the complete variable domain is GAGVSQTPSNKVTEKGKYVELRCDPISGHTALYWYRQSLGQGPEFLIYFQGTGAADDSGLPNDRFFAVRPEGSVSTLKIQRTERGDSAVYLCASSSGKGAGEQFFGPGTRLTVL.

This clone was counted ten times or more. The rearrangement uses TRBV6-1 and TRBJ1-4; 7 bases match TRBD1. In germline, CDR1 is MNHNS, CDR2 SASEGT. The ends lost 1 base at V and 7 bases at J; junction bases unmatched: 0. This CDR3 contains 13 residues. The CDR3 reads CASSEGQGEKLFF. DNA of the CDR3: TGTGCCAGCAGTGAAGGACAGGGTGAAAAACTGTTTTTT.

Notes on this clone: A read error may produce the germline difference seen at one junction end. This chain links TRBV12-3 or TRBV12-4 with TRBJ2-2; D possibly uses TRBD1 or TRBD2 (5 bases each). There are 15 residues in the CDR3. The CDR3 loop reads CASSFRQPGDGVLFF. Here the CDR3 DNA reads TGTGCCAGCAGTTTCCGACAGCCGGGTGACGGGGTGCTGTTTTTT.

The V and J genes are TRBV6-5 and TRBJ1-1, with D unclear. The CDR3 covers 15 residues. Per the germline V gene, CDR1 is MNHEY and CDR2 is SVGAGI. The germline V and J ends were trimmed by 0 bases and 5 bases, with 13 bases remaining between them. Here the CDR3 DNA reads TGTGCCAGCAGTTACTCCTCCGTATGGGAGACTGAAGCTTTCTTT. This sequence encodes CASSYSSVWETEAFF.

This clone was picked up a small number of times. A read error is possible here, since a much larger clone lies one base away. CDR3 DNA sequence: TGCGCCAGCAGCCAACTTGACACAGCTTCGGATGCGCAGTATTTT. Its protein product is CASSQLDTASDAQYF. The chain combines TRBV4-1 with TRBJ2-3; D unresolved. V shed 2 bases and J shed 10 bases, with 19 bases lying between them. CDR3 length equals 15 residues. Germline CDR1 is MGHRA and CDR2 is YSYEKL.

The chain joins TRBV2 to TRBJ2-1; no clear D. Deletions cut 5 bases from V and 0 bases from J, with 5 bases between. Germline CDR1 reads SNHLY; CDR2 reads FYNNEI. This CDR3 comprises 13 residues. The CDR3 reads CASSTNSYNEQFF. The CDR3, as DNA: TGTGCCAGCAGTACGAACTCCTACAATGAGCAGTTCTTC.

This clone turned up a few times. The chain uses TRBV12-3 or TRBV12-4 and TRBJ1-2; TRBD1 agrees at 8 bases. The CDR3 runs 14 residues. Losses at the gene ends were 7 bases for V and 7 bases for J; bases not matched to a gene: 11. CDR3: CASILLDRAFGYTF. CDR3 DNA sequence: TGTGCCAGCATTCTTTTGGACAGGGCGTTTGGCTACACCTTC.

The V call is TRBV20-1, the J call TRBJ1-2; 7 positions agree with TRBD1. CDR3 size: 16 residues. The ends lost 0 bases at V and 4 bases at J; junction bases unmatched: 11. The germline gives CDR1 DFQATT, CDR2 SNEGSKA (reference sequence). The CDR3 DNA follows: TGCAGTGCTAGAGATAATACAGGGGCCACAGGCTATGGCTACACCTTC. It specifies CSARDNTGATGYGYTF.

Points on this clone: The junction and the germline gene differ at one end; a read error may be behind it. The chain carries TRBV5-1 and TRBJ1-1; D unclear. CDR1 and CDR2 from the germline V gene are SGHRS and YFSETQ. CDR3 size: 15 residues. The CDR3 is CASAVGPRSDTEGFF. The DNA for the CDR3 is TGCGCCAGTGCAGTAGGGCCGCGAAGTGACACTGAAGGTTTCTTT.

In its sample, this clone was seen many times. CDR3 amino acids: CASSLVGSSGGELFF. The CDR3 nucleotides are TGCGCCAGCAGCTTGGTGGGGAGTTCTGGCGGGGAGCTGTTTTTT. The rearrangement links TRBV5-1 to TRBJ2-2; perhaps TRBD2 as D (5 bases). The CDR3 runs 15 residues. V was trimmed by 0 bases and J by 7 bases, leaving 13 bases between them. CDR1 is SGHRS, CDR2 YFSETQ, per germline.

Regarding this clone: At one boundary the junction diverges from the germline segment, which might be a read error. This chain links TRBV15 with TRBJ2-1, with D uncertain. The CDR3 extends over 15 amino acids. Per the germline V gene, CDR1 is LNHNV and CDR2 is YYDKDF (reference sequence). This CDR3 is CATSRARNSYNEQSF. The CDR3 coding sequence is TGTGCCACCAGCAGGGCGAGGAACTCCTACAATGAGCAATCCTTC.

The J gene is TRBJ2-7, the V gene TRBV18; 14 bases align to TRBD2. The germline CDR1 and CDR2 sequences are KGHSH and LQKENI. The CDR3 is 20 amino acids. The V gene end was trimmed by 5 bases and the J gene end by 5 bases; junction bases not matched to a gene: 20. CDR3 region: CASSVKGGSGLAGATDEQYF. CDR3 nucleotide sequence: TGTGCCAGCTCAGTCAAAGGGGGGTCGGGACTAGCGGGAGCTACCGACGAGCAGTACTTC.

A remark on this clone: A read error may produce the germline difference seen at one junction end. This chain joins TRBV6-9 and TRBJ2-1; 8 bases fit TRBD2. The CDR3 is 15 residues long. Germline lookup yields CDR1 MNHGY and CDR2 SVAAGI. CDR3 coding DNA: TGTGCCAGCACACACGCCCGGGAGGGCCAACATGATCAGTTCTTC. It encodes CASTHAREGQHDQFF.

This clone was detected many times. The J gene is TRBJ1-2, the V gene TRBV2; no reliable D call. The CDR3 sequence is 11 residues long. V was cut by 7 bases and J by 1 base, with 4 bases left in between. CDR1 is SNHLY, CDR2 FYNNEI, per germline. The CDR3 reads CASTFNYGYTF. CDR3 coding DNA: TGTGCCAGCACTTTTAACTATGGCTACACCTTC.

This clone was detected many times. The same CDR3 is also encoded by other DNA sequences in this sample. This sequence joins TRBV9 and TRBJ2-7, with D possibly being TRBD1 or TRBD2 (5 bases each). The CDR3 consists of 13 residues. The ends were cut back, 1 base at V and 3 bases at J, with 8 bases in the middle. Germline V gene data show CDR1 as SGDLS and CDR2 as YYNGEE. In DNA form, the CDR3 reads TGTGCCAGCAGCGTAAGGGACGGCTACGAGCAGTACTTC. It yields the protein CASSVRDGYEQYF. The variable domain in full, with the rest retrieved from reference TRBV9 and TRBJ2-7, is DSGVTQTPKHLITATGQRVTLRCSPRSGDLSVYWYQQSLDQGLQFLIQYYNGEERAKGNILERFSAQQFPDLHSELNLSSLELGDSALYFCASSVRDGYEQYFGPGTRLTVT.

This clone was observed a handful of times. This rearrangement joins TRBV12-3 or TRBV12-4 to TRBJ2-7; D is uncertain. This CDR3 region has 15 residues. V was shortened by 2 bases and J by 5 bases, with 16 bases between the two germline ends. DNA of the CDR3: TGTGCCAGCAGTTTATCTCTCCAGGTCGTAGACGAGCAGTACTTC. It is translated as CASSLSLQVVDEQYF.

The table lists this clone with a few counts. The chain employs TRBV28 and TRBJ1-1; tentative D call: TRBD1 (6 bases). The CDR3 is made up of 15 amino acids. CDR1 and CDR2 (germline): MDHEN, SYDVKM. V lost 6 bases to trimming and J lost 0 bases, with 14 bases between them. The CDR3 sequence is CASSGGGSMNTEAFF. The CDR3 DNA follows: TGTGCCAGCAGCGGGGGCGGCTCCATGAACACTGAAGCTTTCTTT.

This clone has a count of ten or more. The J gene is TRBJ2-7, the V gene TRBV27; D is unclear. CDR3 length equals 15 residues. Trimming shortened V by 3 bases and J by 0 bases, and 12 bases separated the two germline ends. Germline V gene data show CDR1 as MNHEY and CDR2 as SMNVEV (reference sequence). CDR3 DNA: TGTGCCAGCAGTTTGGTCCCGTCGGGCTCCTACGAGCAGTACTTC. Protein: CASSLVPSGSYEQYF.